This is a list of T cell receptor beta chains from one sample in a study of long-term antiretroviral therapy in people with HIV. This table comes from immunoSEQ multiplex PCR, and its TCRdb copy is limited to in-frame clones, with some not included. This table has under 12,000 clones, roughly four fifths appearing once. The sequencing here drew on unsorted PBMCs, taken roughly 7.3 years after starting antiretroviral therapy. These receptors were collected from a man aged 50 to 59 with HIV. The CDR3 runs from the conserved cysteine through the conserved F or W. Fields, in order: CDR3 protein, J gene, V gene, clone size. Rows give clone size only sometimes, using once, few, many, or a class for an expanded clone.

CDR3aa: CASSREERVNQPQHF; j_gene: TRBJ1-5; v_gene: TRBV10-1; abundance: -
CDR3aa: CASSLDGYEQYF; j_gene: TRBJ2-7; v_gene: TRBV11-3; abundance: -
CDR3aa: CASSQDWGIQYEQYF; j_gene: TRBJ2-7; v_gene: TRBV4-1; abundance: once
CDR3aa: CASSFGTLHTEAFF; j_gene: TRBJ1-1; v_gene: TRBV27; abundance: -
CDR3aa: CASSFGTEAFF; j_gene: TRBJ1-1; v_gene: TRBV5-4; abundance: once
CDR3aa: CASSIEDSLNQPQHF; j_gene: TRBJ1-5; v_gene: TRBV19; abundance: -
CDR3aa: CAWSVGERVHMTDTQYF; j_gene: TRBJ2-3; v_gene: TRBV30; abundance: -
CDR3aa: CASSEGPDGYEQYF; j_gene: TRBJ2-7; v_gene: TRBV2; abundance: -
CDR3aa: CASSLVAGGHEQYF; j_gene: TRBJ2-7; v_gene: TRBV6-5; abundance: medium-sized
CDR3aa: CASSFQGGSSYEQYF; j_gene: TRBJ2-7; v_gene: TRBV27; abundance: -
CDR3aa: CASSTGDWGYTF; j_gene: TRBJ1-2; v_gene: TRBV6-1; abundance: -
CDR3aa: CSAPAGTEAFF; j_gene: TRBJ1-1; v_gene: TRBV20-1; abundance: -
CDR3aa: CAWRGFRGHEQYF; j_gene: TRBJ2-7; v_gene: TRBV30; abundance: -
CDR3aa: CSVERGTRDGYTF; j_gene: TRBJ1-2; v_gene: TRBV29-1; abundance: -
CDR3aa: CASSSLLAKNIQYF; j_gene: TRBJ2-4; v_gene: TRBV27; abundance: -
CDR3aa: CASSQLQGMNTEAFF; j_gene: TRBJ1-1; v_gene: TRBV4-1; abundance: once
CDR3aa: CASSIQQGEGQPQHF; j_gene: TRBJ1-5; v_gene: TRBV19; abundance: -
CDR3aa: CASSIAGTGAYEQYF; j_gene: TRBJ2-7; v_gene: TRBV19; abundance: -
CDR3aa: CASSSGGGELFF; j_gene: TRBJ2-2; v_gene: TRBV7-7; abundance: once
CDR3aa: CASSSEVGRGTIYF; j_gene: TRBJ1-3; v_gene: TRBV7-9; abundance: few
CDR3aa: CAISESGVANEKLFF; j_gene: TRBJ1-4; v_gene: TRBV10-3; abundance: -
CDR3aa: CASSFLGQISYGYTF; j_gene: TRBJ1-2; v_gene: TRBV27; abundance: -
CDR3aa: CSVVEGGTYGYTF; j_gene: TRBJ1-2; v_gene: TRBV29-1; abundance: -
CDR3aa: CASSLLGGTLDEQFF; j_gene: TRBJ2-1; v_gene: TRBV5-8; abundance: -
CDR3aa: CASSLKGWNSPLHF; j_gene: TRBJ1-6; v_gene: TRBV28; abundance: -
CDR3aa: CASSVGQGATDTQYF; j_gene: TRBJ2-3; v_gene: TRBV9; abundance: -
CDR3aa: CASSQDPGYEQYF; j_gene: TRBJ2-7; v_gene: TRBV14; abundance: -